This T cell receptor (beta chain) stems from a study of T-cell memory formation after mild COVID-19. About the study: Most TCR clusters belonged to a single donor.

This clonotype appeared a few times. What it binds is not known. The 5'RACE method, run with constant-segment primers, produced TCR alpha and TCR beta cDNA libraries (carrying sample barcodes and UMIs). TCRdb re-called the 5' RACE reads through MiXCR, storing one row per CDR3 protein. Seen here are about 440,000 distinct CDR3 sequences, over 15% observed once, and the top ten hold around 8.4%. Trimming took 4 bases from V and 8 from J, leaving 9 bases between them. The CDR3 totals 12 residues. Germline CDR1 is SGHTA and CDR2 is FQGNSA. Study outcomes and limitations: Later expanders leaned toward CD4+, whereas clones contracting from day 15 to 85 were balanced CD4/CD8. The CD4+ clones that contracted clustered mainly within CM and EM, and the CD8+ clones concentrated in EMRA.

This TCR was recovered from an adult woman who had mild COVID-19 (a few samples of this study predate the infection). Cell type and time point are not known. The chain couples TRBV7-2 to TRBJ2-1; D uncertain. Sequencing used PBMCs or a T cell subset sorted from them (not recorded which). The CDR3 loop reads CASSSFPDEQFF. Written as DNA, the CDR3 is TGTGCCAGCAGCTCCTTTCCCGATGAGCAGTTCTTC.